These 17 T cell receptor beta chains were all obtained from the same sample, sequenced in a study of T cells after yellow fever vaccination. TCRdb re-derived calls from the 5' RACE reads in MiXCR, one entry per CDR3 protein. The repertoire holds roughly 62,000 distinct CDR3 sequences, with about 6.6% as singletons. The sequencing here drew on CD8+ T cells sorted from PBMCs, taken on the day of the first yellow fever vaccination. Receptors originate from a man younger than 30 who received the YFV17D yellow fever vaccine.

This clonotype was seen repeatedly, ten times or more. This chain joins TRBV10-2 and TRBJ1-1, with TRBD1 identical over 8 bases. CDR1 WSHSY and CDR2 SAAADI come from the germline V gene. V gave up 6 bases and J gave up 1 base; unmatched junction bases: 1. The CDR3 contains 13 residues. CDR3 sequence reads: CASRGQGNTEAFF. CDR3 nucleotide sequence: TGCGCCAGCAGAGGACAGGGGAACACTGAAGCTTTCTTT.

This clonotype came up many times. CDR3 protein: CASSYLPGFETQYF. CDR3 sequence (DNA): TGTGCCAGCAGTTACTTACCCGGGTTCGAGACCCAGTACTTC. V is TRBV6-2 or TRBV6-3 and J is TRBJ2-5; the D is unclear. Germline V lookup: CDR1 MNHEY, CDR2 SVGEGT. There are 14 residues in the CDR3. V lost 1 base and J 5 bases, leaving 11 bases between the germline ends.

At least ten counts were recorded for this clonotype. This chain links TRBV12-3 or TRBV12-4 with TRBJ2-3, with TRBD1 identical over 11 bases. The length of the CDR3 is 15 residues. The ends lost 6 bases at V and 6 bases at J; junction bases unmatched: 8. The CDR3 region has the DNA TGTGCCAGCAGCCCCGGACAGGGGGCGTTGGATACGCAGTATTTT. Translated: CASSPGQGALDTQYF.

This clonotype was seen many times. The chain links TRBV5-1 to TRBJ2-7; D is perhaps TRBD1 (5 bases). Trimming stripped 2 bases from V and 6 bases from J, with 12 bases between. CDR1 is SGHRS, CDR2 YFSETQ, per germline. The CDR3 runs 13 residues. The DNA for the CDR3 is TGCGCCAGCAGCTTCAATGGGGCTGGCGAGCAGTACGTC. It codes for CASSFNGAGEQYV.

This clonotype was seen repeatedly, ten times or more. The rearrangement uses TRBV20-1 and TRBJ2-1; 8 bases are shared with TRBD1. This CDR3 is 14 amino acids long. CDR1 is DFQATT, CDR2 SNEGSKA, per germline (reference sequence). The ends lost 4 bases at V and 4 bases at J; junction bases unmatched: 6. The DNA for the CDR3 is TGCAGTGCTACTTGGACAGGGCTTTACAATGAGCAGTTCTTC. Protein: CSATWTGLYNEQFF.

Ten or more counts support this clonotype. The chain combines TRBV20-1 with TRBJ2-4; D is ambiguous. The CDR3 is made up of 16 amino acids. The V and J ends lost 3 bases and 0 bases respectively, with 15 bases between them. In germline, CDR1 is DFQATT, CDR2 SNEGSKA (reference sequence). CDR3 nucleotide sequence: TGCAGTGCTAGGATAACTGAGGCTCTAGCCAAAAACATTCAGTACTTC. Translation: CSARITEALAKNIQYF.

This clonotype was picked up a small number of times. J is TRBJ1-3 and V is TRBV5-1, with D unresolved. The ends were cut back, 7 bases at V and 2 bases at J, with 16 bases in the middle. CDR1 is SGHRS and CDR2 is YFSETQ in the germline V gene. This CDR3 region has 15 residues. CDR3 DNA sequence: TGCGCCAGCGCCGGAGGCGTGGAAGCTGGAAACACCATATATTTT. Translating it yields CASAGGVEAGNTIYF.

The rearrangement uses TRBV20-1 and TRBJ2-7; 9 bases agree with TRBD1. The CDR3 sequence is 12 residues long. Per germline, CDR1 DFQATT and CDR2 SNEGSKA (reference sequence). V shed 6 bases, J shed 3 bases, and the junction held 3 bases outside the gene matches. The CDR3 coding sequence is TGCAGTGCACCGACAGGGGGCTACGAGCAGTACTTC. Translation gives CSAPTGGYEQYF.

A few counts support this clonotype. The chain joins TRBV7-9 to TRBJ1-2; possible D gene TRBD1, 6 bases. The V gene lost 4 bases and the J gene lost 7 bases, with 16 bases spanning the gap. Germline V gene sequence: CDR1 SEHNR, CDR2 FQNEAQ (reference sequence). The CDR3 runs 14 residues. The CDR3 region has the DNA TGTGCCAGCAGCTACGAAGACAGGTTGTTTGGCTACACCTTC. It encodes CASSYEDRLFGYTF.

This clonotype has a count of ten or more. CDR3 coding DNA: TGTGCCAGCAGTCTCACTAGCGCAGATACGCAGTATTTT. Encoded protein: CASSLTSADTQYF. The rearrangement uses TRBV27 and TRBJ2-3, with 7 bases fitting TRBD2. Germline CDR1 MNHEY, CDR2 SMNVEV (reference sequence). The V segment lost 5 bases and the J segment 4 bases; nucleotides outside the gene matches: 3. The length of the CDR3 is 13 residues.

V and J are TRBV7-9 and TRBJ2-1; D is possibly TRBD1 (6 bases). Germline V gene data show CDR1 as SEHNR and CDR2 as FQNEAQ (reference sequence). Trimming stripped 5 bases from V and 5 bases from J, with 13 bases between. The CDR3 is made up of 14 amino acids. The CDR3 DNA follows: TGTGCCAGCAGCCCCAGGGGCGATCACAATGAGCAGTTCTTC. Translated, it gives CASSPRGDHNEQFF.

This clonotype was recorded many times. The CDR3 DNA is TGCGCCAGCAGCCAACCCGCGACAGGGCCGAACACTGAAGCTTTCTTT. Translated: CASSQPATGPNTEAFF. The chain recombines TRBV4-1 with TRBJ1-1, with 7 bases identical to TRBD1. The J segment lost 1 base and the V segment lost 2 bases, leaving 7 bases of the junction unmatched. This CDR3 comprises 16 residues. Germline V gene sequence: CDR1 MGHRA, CDR2 YSYEKL.

The rearrangement uses TRBV6-5 and TRBJ2-2; 7 nucleotides align to TRBD2. The CDR3 totals 16 residues. From germline, CDR1 is MNHEY and CDR2 SVGAGI. J gave up 2 bases and V 2 bases, and 5 bases lay outside the gene matches. The CDR3 protein is CASSYRDYPNTGELFF. CDR3 DNA sequence: TGTGCCAGCAGTTACAGGGACTATCCCAACACCGGGGAGCTGTTTTTT.

This clonotype was seen ten or more times. This chain uses TRBV5-1 with TRBJ2-3; the D is unclear. The CDR3 spans 12 residues. Germline-derived CDR1 and CDR2 are SGHRS and YFSETQ. The V gene lost 3 bases and the J gene lost 2 bases, with 4 bases spanning the gap. The CDR3, as DNA: TGCGCCAGCAGCTCTAACACAGATACGCAGTATTTT. This encodes CASSSNTDTQYF.

The chain joins TRBV6-2 or TRBV6-3 to TRBJ2-5; TRBD2 matches 8 bases. After removal of 5 bases from V and 5 bases from J, the junction contained 7 bases not matched to a gene. CDR3 length: 14 residues. Germline values: CDR1 MNHEY, CDR2 SVGEGT. The CDR3 nucleotides read TGTGCCAGCAGTCCCGTAGTAGCGGGGGAGACCCAGTACTTC. This sequence encodes CASSPVVAGETQYF.

This clonotype was seen ten or more times. This rearrangement joins TRBV29-1 to TRBJ2-2; D not certain. CDR1 is SQVTM, CDR2 ANQGSEA, per germline. Trimming took off 4 bases at V and 6 bases at J, with 6 bases between the two ends. The CDR3 covers 11 residues. Written as DNA, the CDR3 is TGCAGCGTTGCTAAGGCCGGGGAGCTGTTTTTT. Its translation: CSVAKAGELFF.

This clonotype was recorded many times. This chain joins TRBV7-3 and TRBJ2-6; no definite D call. Looked up from germline, CDR1 is SGHTA and CDR2 is FQGTGA. This CDR3 is 15 amino acids long. Deletions cut 4 bases from V and 0 bases from J, with 7 bases between. The CDR3 DNA sequence: TGTGCCAGCAGCTCGGGTCTCTCTGGGGCCAACGTCCTGACTTTC. Protein product: CASSSGLSGANVLTF.